This section outlines one T cell receptor (beta chain) sequence together with its context. The sample comes from a study of blood T cell repertoires in COVID-19. Whole-study context: COVID-19 samples collected from the United States, Italy and Spain covered acute and convalescent phases. T cells, B-cell-depleted T cells, or PBMCs provided the cDNA or gDNA that served as material.

Per the authors' pipeline: By means of reference gene primer amplification, nucleated cell counts were estimated. Assay: immunoSEQ multiplex PCR; the TCRdb copy retains only in-frame clones and omits some. V and J calls plus clone size are reproduced from that table; the DNA served to infer D and trimming. The repertoire has 150,000 to 200,000 clones, around nine tenths of them found once; the top ten carry 5%. Unmatched junction bases numbered 6, after V lost 4 bases and J lost 13 bases. CDR1 and CDR2 from the germline V gene are SNHLY and FYNNEI. The length of the CDR3 is 12 residues. Sequenced material: peripheral blood. The V and J genes are TRBV2 and TRBJ2-1, with 8 bases aligning to TRBD2. This TCR derives from a human donor in a cohort sampled during active COVID-19. CDR3 residues: CASSVVAGGQFF. CDR3 DNA: TGTGCCAGCAGTGTCGTCGCGGGAGGCCAGTTCTTC.